Listed here are 27 T cell receptor beta chains from one sample, sequenced in a study of technical replicates of blood from a few donors. Here immunoSEQ multiplex PCR was the method, and the copy in TCRdb shows in-frame clones only, minus some. Of around 70,000 clones in the sample, 93% were seen once. Sequenced sample: T cells isolated from PBMCs. These receptors originate from a human donor in good health.

The V and J genes are TRBV13 and TRBJ2-7; D unclear. The CDR3 has 11 residues. Germline lookup yields CDR1 PRHDT and CDR2 FYEKMQ (reference sequence). V was pared by 5 bases and J by 6 bases, with 8 bases between. This CDR3 is CASSPLGEQYF. The CDR3 region has the DNA TGTGCCAGCAGCCCCCTCGGCGAGCAGTACTTC.

This clone was observed a handful of times. The chain uses TRBV19 and TRBJ1-2; D is perhaps TRBD1 (6 bases). Germline CDR1 is LNHDA and CDR2 is SQIVND (reference sequence). The CDR3 runs 13 residues. Trimming pared 4 bases from V and 5 bases from J, leaving 11 bases between. CDR3 coding DNA: TGTGCCAGTAGTACGACAGGAGATTATGGCTACACCTTC. Encoded protein: CASSTTGDYGYTF.

This clone was detected once. The chain joins TRBV6-5 to TRBJ1-3, with TRBD1 identical over 8 bases. CDR1 is MNHEY and CDR2 is SVGAGI in the germline V gene. With V trimmed by 5 bases and J by 2 bases, 5 bases remained unmatched. CDR3 size: 15 residues. CDR3 loop: CASSNQGAAGNTIYF. The CDR3 DNA reads TGTGCCAGCAGTAATCAGGGGGCTGCTGGAAACACCATATATTTT.

The V and J genes are TRBV2 and TRBJ1-6, with 7 bases lining up with TRBD1. The trim removed 2 bases at V and 2 bases at J, leaving 0 bases unmatched. This CDR3 contains 15 residues. Germline CDR1 SNHLY, CDR2 FYNNEI. CDR3 DNA sequence: TGTGCCAGCAGTGAAACAGGGGCCTATAATTCACCCCTCCACTTT. Translated: CASSETGAYNSPLHF. Drawing the rest from reference TRBV2 and TRBJ1-6, the complete variable domain is EPEVTQTPSHQVTQMGQEVILRCVPISNHLYFYWYRQILGQKVEFLVSFYNNEISEKSEIFDDQFSVERPDGSNFTLKIRSTKLEDSAMYFCASSETGAYNSPLHFGNGTRLTVT.

The rearrangement joins TRBV6-5 to TRBJ1-5; D perhaps matches TRBD1 (5 bases). Germline CDR1 is MNHEY and CDR2 is SVGAGI. This CDR3 is 14 amino acids long. V gave up 2 bases and J gave up 7 bases, with 12 bases separating them. CDR3 region: CASSYQVGGQPQHF. Here the CDR3 DNA reads TGTGCCAGCAGTTACCAAGTCGGGGGACAGCCCCAGCATTTT.

The chain uses TRBV10-3 and TRBJ2-5, with 7 positions matching TRBD1. CDR3 length: 16 amino acids. V lost 0 bases to trimming and J lost 5 bases; unmatched junction nucleotides: 9. CDR1 and CDR2 from the germline V gene are ENHRY and SYGVKD. CDR3 sequence reads: CAISESSRGMRETQYF. As DNA, the CDR3 is TGTGCCATCAGTGAGTCGTCCAGGGGGATGAGGGAGACCCAGTACTTC.

This sequence joins TRBV6-5 and TRBJ1-2; D remains unclear. This CDR3 comprises 15 residues. The V end was cut by 1 base, the J end by 0 bases, with 9 bases between. Germline CDR1 is MNHEY and CDR2 is SVGAGI. The CDR3 bases are TGTGCCAGCAGTTACTTTGGCGGTTCTAACTATGGCTACACCTTC. Encoded protein: CASSYFGGSNYGYTF.

This chain uses TRBV7-6 with TRBJ2-5; TRBD2 agrees at 10 bases. With V trimmed by 6 bases and J by 4 bases, 11 bases remained unmatched. The CDR3 sequence is 16 residues long. CDR1 is SGHVS and CDR2 is FNYEAQ in the germline V gene. DNA of the CDR3: TGTGCCAGCAGGAAGCGACTAGCGGGTTTGGGAGAGACCCAGTACTTC. This translates into CASRKRLAGLGETQYF.

V usage is TRBV5-1 and J usage is TRBJ1-1; a possible D gene is TRBD1 (5 bases). This CDR3 region has 18 residues. V dropped 0 bases and J dropped 1 base, with 19 bases sitting between them. Per the germline V gene, CDR1 is SGHRS and CDR2 is YFSETQ. CDR3 amino acids: CASSLGPQGGSSNTEAFF. In DNA form, the CDR3 reads TGCGCCAGCAGCTTGGGGCCCCAGGGTGGAAGCTCGAACACTGAAGCTTTCTTT.

The rearrangement uses TRBV18 and TRBJ1-1, with D uncertain. The CDR3 spans 14 residues. Trimming cost V 6 bases and J 0 bases, with 11 bases left between them. The germline gives CDR1 KGHSH, CDR2 LQKENI. CDR3 bases: TGTGCCAGCTCCCAACCCAGGCTGAACACTGAAGCTTTCTTT. This translates into CASSQPRLNTEAFF.

This clone showed up just once. The CDR3 DNA reads TGCGCCAGCAGCCCTAGGACACTGGACAATGAGCAGTTCTTC. Translating it yields CASSPRTLDNEQFF. The genes are TRBV4-1 and TRBJ2-1, with D possibly being TRBD1 (5 bases). Looked up from germline, CDR1 is MGHRA and CDR2 is YSYEKL. V gave up 4 bases and J gave up 5 bases, with 12 bases separating them. The CDR3 has 14 residues.

V usage is TRBV7-9 and J usage is TRBJ1-2; 7 nucleotides agree with TRBD1. The CDR3 spans 14 residues. V lost 2 bases and J lost 6; bases outside the gene matches: 6. In germline, CDR1 is SEHNR, CDR2 FQNEAQ (reference sequence). The CDR3 protein is CASSLISQGDGYTF. The CDR3 DNA reads as TGTGCCAGCAGCTTAATTTCCCAGGGGGATGGCTACACCTTC. The complete variable domain, with remaining parts taken from reference TRBV7-9 and TRBJ1-2, reads DTGVSQNPRHKITKRGQNVTFRCDPISEHNRLYWYRQTLGQGPEFLTYFQNEAQLEKSRLLSDRFSAERPKGSFSTLEIQRTEQGDSAMYLCASSLISQGDGYTFGSGTRLTVV.

V gene TRBV5-1 combines with J gene TRBJ2-7, with 9 nucleotides matching TRBD1. The junction had 6 bases not matched to a gene; V was cut back by 2 bases and J by 0 bases. CDR1 is SGHRS and CDR2 is YFSETQ in the germline V gene. The CDR3 is 16 residues long. The CDR3 nucleotides are TGCGCCAGCAGCTTATTACCGGGACAGGGCTCCTACGAGCAGTACTTC. Translating gives CASSLLPGQGSYEQYF.

The count of this clone is one. This chain uses TRBV7-3 with TRBJ1-1; the D gene is possibly TRBD1 (5 bases). This CDR3 has 14 amino acids. Germline CDR1 reads SGHTA; CDR2 reads FQGTGA. V lost 2 bases and J 8 bases, leaving 15 bases between the germline ends. CDR3 in DNA: TGTGCCAGCAGCTTATCAGTTTTTCGGGGGGAAGCTTTCTTT. Encoded protein: CASSLSVFRGEAFF.

The CDR3 DNA sequence: TGTGCCAGCAGCTTTACGGGGGTCGCCGGGGAGCTGTTTTTT. Translated, it gives CASSFTGVAGELFF. The chain recombines TRBV7-2 with TRBJ2-2; tentatively, D is TRBD2 (6 bases). This CDR3 has 14 amino acids. The germline V gene has CDR1 SGHTA and CDR2 FQGNSA. The V and J ends lost 3 bases and 6 bases respectively, with 11 bases between them.

The J gene is TRBJ1-2, the V gene TRBV19; 7 nucleotides match TRBD1. With 7 bases clipped from V and 0 bases from J, the junction kept 5 bases outside the gene matches. The CDR3 contains 14 residues. Germline CDR1 is LNHDA and CDR2 is SQIVND (reference sequence). CDR3 coding DNA: TGTGCCAGTAACCTCAGGGGGACTAACTATGGCTACACCTTC. Translating it yields CASNLRGTNYGYTF. Filled out from reference TRBV19 and TRBJ1-2, the complete variable domain reads DGGITQSPKYLFRKEGQNVTLSCEQNLNHDAMYWYRQDPGQGLRLIYYSQIVNDFQKGDIAEGYSVSREKKESFPLTVTSAQKNPTAFYLCASNLRGTNYGYTFGSGTRLTVV.

The J gene is TRBJ1-1, the V gene TRBV4-2; a possible D gene is TRBD1 (5 bases). Deletions cut 0 bases from V and 4 bases from J, with 12 bases between. Germline assignment: CDR1 LGHNA and CDR2 YNFKEQ. The CDR3 is 15 residues long. This CDR3 is CASSQEGVWVTEAFF. CDR3 in DNA: TGTGCCAGCAGCCAAGAAGGGGTATGGGTCACTGAAGCTTTCTTT.

As concerns this clone: A junction boundary mismatches the germline segment, possibly from a read error. This chain connects TRBV13 to TRBJ2-7; D is perhaps TRBD1 (5 bases). Germline V gene lookup returns CDR1 PRHDT and CDR2 FYEKMQ (reference sequence). This CDR3 is built from 13 residues. CDR3 sequence (DNA): TGTGCCAGCAGTTTATTTGGATACAGGTTTCAACTGTTC. Translation: CASSLFGYRFQLF.

This chain uses TRBV25-1 with TRBJ2-7; the D is unclear. Trimming cost V 3 bases and J 3 bases, with 9 bases left between them. The CDR3 contains 13 residues. The germline CDR1 and CDR2 sequences are MGHDK and SYGVNS. The CDR3 spells CASSELESYEQYF. The CDR3, as DNA: TGTGCCAGCAGTGAGCTAGAAAGCTACGAGCAGTACTTC.

The chain uses TRBV7-8 and TRBJ1-5; tentative D call: TRBD1 (6 bases). The V gene lost 1 base and the J gene lost 7 bases, with 8 bases spanning the gap. Germline V CDR1 and CDR2: SGHVS, FQNEAQ. This CDR3 contains 13 residues. CDR3 DNA: TGTGCCAGCAGCTTAGACAGGGAACAGCCCCAGCATTTT. Translated: CASSLDREQPQHF.

The chain uses TRBV19 and TRBJ2-3; a weak D match, TRBD2 (5 bases). The V gene lost 4 bases and the J gene lost 4 bases, with 9 bases spanning the gap. The germline CDR1 and CDR2 sequences are LNHDA and SQIVND (reference sequence). This CDR3 is built from 13 residues. CDR3 DNA sequence: TGTGCCAGTAGTACACTAGTTCCAGATACGCAGTATTTT. This translates into CASSTLVPDTQYF.

The V gene is TRBV7-9, the J gene TRBJ2-3; D call uncertain. The germline CDR1 and CDR2 sequences are SEHNR and FQNEAQ (reference sequence). Trimming cost V 5 bases and J 0 bases, with 15 bases left between them. CDR3 length: 16 residues. CDR3 sequence: CASSANLLTSTDTQYF. The DNA for the CDR3 is TGTGCCAGCAGCGCTAACTTACTCACTAGCACAGATACGCAGTATTTT.

The genes are TRBV5-1 and TRBJ2-7; 8 nucleotides match TRBD1. CDR1 is SGHRS and CDR2 is YFSETQ in the germline V gene. CDR3 size: 15 residues. Trimming at V came to 4 bases and at J to 5 bases, leaving 11 bases not matched to a gene. The CDR3 bases are TGCGCCAGCAGCGCGCCCGGGACAGGTATCAACGAGCAGTACTTC. It encodes CASSAPGTGINEQYF.

The rearrangement uses TRBV4-2 and TRBJ1-1; tentative D call: TRBD1 (6 bases). V was cut by 4 bases and J by 3 bases, with 18 bases left in between. Germline V gives CDR1 LGHNA, CDR2 YNFKEQ. This CDR3 spans 16 amino acids. CDR3 in amino acids: CASSPGGAPGDTEAFF. The CDR3, as DNA: TGTGCCAGCAGCCCGGGGGGGGCCCCGGGGGACACTGAAGCTTTCTTT.

The chain has TRBV28 and TRBJ2-4; possible D gene TRBD1, 5 bases. Germline V gives CDR1 MDHEN, CDR2 SYDVKM. Trimming left V 3 bases short and J 6 bases short, with 6 bases between. This CDR3 comprises 12 residues. CDR3: CASSFTGNIQYF. CDR3 in DNA: TGTGCCAGCAGTTTTACAGGAAACATTCAGTACTTC.

The DNA for the CDR3 is TGTGCCAGCAGCTTAGCCTCGGGGTGGACTGAAGCTTTCTTT. It encodes CASSLASGWTEAFF. The chain links TRBV7-9 to TRBJ1-1; D call uncertain. Between the trimmed V and J ends, which lost 0 bases and 5 bases, there was a span of 10 bases. Germline V gene lookup returns CDR1 SEHNR and CDR2 FQNEAQ (reference sequence). This CDR3 has 14 residues.

This chain links TRBV27 with TRBJ2-7, with TRBD2 matching over 9 bases. V was pared by 6 bases and J by 3 bases, with 3 bases of the junction left unmatched. The germline V gene has CDR1 MNHEY and CDR2 SMNVEV (reference sequence). The CDR3 is 13 amino acids. CDR3 loop: CASSLAGNYEQYF. The DNA for the CDR3 is TGTGCCAGCAGCCTAGCGGGAAACTACGAGCAGTACTTC.